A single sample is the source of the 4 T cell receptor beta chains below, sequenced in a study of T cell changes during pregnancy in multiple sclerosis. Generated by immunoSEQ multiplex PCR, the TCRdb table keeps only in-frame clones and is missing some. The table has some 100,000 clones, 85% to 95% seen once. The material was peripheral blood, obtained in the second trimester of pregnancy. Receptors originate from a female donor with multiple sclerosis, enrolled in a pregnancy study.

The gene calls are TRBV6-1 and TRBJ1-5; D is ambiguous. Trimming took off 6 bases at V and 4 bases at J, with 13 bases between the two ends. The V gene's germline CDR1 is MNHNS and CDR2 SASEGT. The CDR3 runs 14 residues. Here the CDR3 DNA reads TGTGCCAGCAGGGATGGGCCTAATAATCAGCCCCAGCATTTT. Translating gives CASRDGPNNQPQHF.

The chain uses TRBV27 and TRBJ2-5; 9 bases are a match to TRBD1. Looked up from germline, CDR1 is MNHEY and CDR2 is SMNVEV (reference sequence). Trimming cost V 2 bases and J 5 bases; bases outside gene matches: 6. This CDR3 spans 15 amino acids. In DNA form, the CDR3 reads TGTGCCAGCAGTTTAGCACAGGGGGCCGTGGAGACCCAGTACTTC. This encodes CASSLAQGAVETQYF.

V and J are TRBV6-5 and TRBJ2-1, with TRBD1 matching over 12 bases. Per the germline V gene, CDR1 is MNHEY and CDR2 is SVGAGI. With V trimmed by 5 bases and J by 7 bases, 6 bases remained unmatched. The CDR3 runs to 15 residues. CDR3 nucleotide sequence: TGTGCCAGCAGTCGCCGGGACAGGGGGCAAAATGAGCAGTTCTTC. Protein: CASSRRDRGQNEQFF.

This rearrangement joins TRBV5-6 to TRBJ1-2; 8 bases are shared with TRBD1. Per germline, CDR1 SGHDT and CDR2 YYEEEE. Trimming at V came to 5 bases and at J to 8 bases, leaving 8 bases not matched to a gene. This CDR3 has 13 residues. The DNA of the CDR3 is TGTGCCAGCAGGGCTCAGGGGGCCGACGGCTACACCTTC. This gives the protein CASRAQGADGYTF. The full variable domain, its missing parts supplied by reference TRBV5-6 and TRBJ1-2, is DAGVTQSPTHLIKTRGQQVTLRCSPKSGHDTVSWYQQALGQGPQFIFQYYEEEERQRGNFPDRFSGHQFPNYSSELNVNALLLGDSALYLCASRAQGADGYTFGSGTRLTVV.